One and the same sample provided the 28 T cell receptor beta chains below, sequenced in a study of cytomegalovirus exposure and HLA in healthy donors. The PCR ran on 60 Vbeta and 13 Jbeta primers. The table came from immunoSEQ multiplex PCR; TCRdb's copy has only in-frame clones and leaves some out. The sample has 55,000 to 65,000 clones, around 89% seen once. The source material was PBMCs. Receptors originate from a man aged 25-45 years in good health and CMV-seropositive.

The chain joins TRBV5-1 to TRBJ2-1; the D gene is possibly TRBD1 (8 bases). The CDR3 runs 15 residues. CDR1 is SGHRS and CDR2 is YFSETQ in the germline V gene. The ends were cut back, 2 bases at V and 7 bases at J, with 16 bases in the middle. The CDR3 reads CASSFNPQGGNEQFF. Written as DNA, the CDR3 is TGCGCCAGCAGCTTTAACCCACAGGGGGGGAATGAGCAGTTCTTC.

The chain uses TRBV4-3 and TRBJ2-7; a possible D gene is TRBD1 (6 bases). Trimming removed 1 base at V and 3 bases at J, with 10 bases between. There are 14 residues in the CDR3. The germline V gene encodes CDR1 LGHNA and CDR2 YSLEER. The CDR3 coding sequence is TGCGCCAGCAGCCAAGTTGTACAGGGCTACGAGCAGTACTTC. Its translation is CASSQVVQGYEQYF.

The V call is TRBV19, the J call TRBJ2-7, with TRBD2 identical over 7 bases. Per the germline V gene, CDR1 is LNHDA and CDR2 is SQIVND (reference sequence). This CDR3 is built from 15 residues. J was trimmed by 1 base and V by 5 bases; bases with no gene match: 8. CDR3 sequence (DNA): TGTGCCAGTAGTCCCCAGCGGGGCCAGTCCTACGAGCAGTACTTC. Amino acid sequence: CASSPQRGQSYEQYF.

The rearrangement uses TRBV7-9 and TRBJ2-5; 7 positions agree with TRBD1. Trimming at V came to 5 bases and at J to 2 bases, leaving 2 bases not matched to a gene. This CDR3 spans 13 amino acids. From germline, CDR1 is SEHNR and CDR2 FQNEAQ (reference sequence). The CDR3 DNA follows: TGTGCCAGCAGCGGGACAGAACAAGAGACCCAGTACTTC. Amino acids: CASSGTEQETQYF.

CDR3 sequence reads: CASNRTPNSPLHF. CDR3 coding DNA: TGTGCCAGCAATCGAACTCCTAATTCACCCCTCCACTTT. The chain recombines TRBV6-5 with TRBJ1-6; D unclear. CDR1 and CDR2 from the germline V gene are MNHEY and SVGAGI. The V end was cut by 7 bases, the J end by 6 bases, with 10 bases between. The CDR3 consists of 13 residues.

V and J are TRBV5-1 and TRBJ2-7; D unclear. CDR1 is SGHRS and CDR2 is YFSETQ in the germline V gene. V was cut by 0 bases and J by 3 bases, with 13 bases left in between. The CDR3 runs 15 residues. The CDR3 reads CASSLGPTASYEQYF. Here the CDR3 DNA reads TGCGCCAGCAGCTTGGGGCCAACGGCTAGCTACGAGCAGTACTTC.

This clone was seen more than once but under ten times. The V call is TRBV12-5, the J call TRBJ2-7; TRBD2 agrees at 10 bases. After removal of 0 bases from V and 4 bases from J, the junction contained 3 bases not matched to a gene. CDR1 is LGHNT and CDR2 is FRNRAP in the germline V gene. The CDR3 contains 15 residues. The chain's CDR3 is CASGLVLAGFYEQYF. CDR3 DNA sequence: TGTGCTAGTGGTTTGGTACTAGCGGGATTTTACGAGCAGTACTTC.

Comment on this clone: The same CDR3 arises from other DNA sequences in this sample as well. The rearrangement joins TRBV4-3 to TRBJ2-3; 7 nucleotides agree with TRBD2. CDR3 length equals 16 residues. Germline CDR1 reads LGHNA; CDR2 reads YSLEER. The junction had 3 bases not matched to a gene; V was cut back by 0 bases and J by 0 bases. CDR3 in amino acids: CASSQDLAASTDTQYF. The CDR3 bases are TGCGCCAGCAGCCAAGACCTAGCGGCCAGCACAGATACGCAGTATTTT.

This clone was recorded only once. The CDR3 protein is CASGLFTGGQETQYF. The CDR3 DNA reads TGTGCTAGTGGTTTGTTTACAGGAGGGCAAGAGACCCAGTACTTC. The chain uses TRBV12-5 and TRBJ2-5; a weak D match, TRBD2 (6 bases). The CDR3 runs 15 residues. V was clipped by 2 bases and J by 2 bases, with 12 bases between them. Germline CDR1 and CDR2: LGHNT and FRNRAP. The full variable domain, in which reference TRBV12-5 and TRBJ2-5 provide the parts outside the CDR3, is DARVTQTPRHKVTEMGQEVTMRCQPILGHNTVFWYRQTMMQGLELLAYFRNRAPLDDSGMPKDRFSAEMPDATLATLKIQPSEPRDSAVYFCASGLFTGGQETQYFGPGTRLLVL.

J is TRBJ1-2 and V is TRBV10-1; D unclear. V lost 7 bases and J 8 bases, leaving 17 bases between the germline ends. CDR1 and CDR2 (germline): WNHNN, SYGVQD (reference sequence). CDR3 length: 13 residues. This chain's CDR3 is CASKMGGTGGYTF. DNA of the CDR3: TGCGCCAGCAAAATGGGAGGAACGGGGGGCTACACCTTC.

The CDR3 coding sequence is TGTGCCAGCAGCTTAGAGGGGCGGAGTGAAAAACTGTTTTTT. Residues: CASSLEGRSEKLFF. V usage is TRBV7-9 and J usage is TRBJ1-4, with D possibly TRBD1 on 5 matching bases. Germline CDR1 and CDR2: SEHNR and FQNEAQ (reference sequence). Trimming left V 1 base short and J 7 bases short, with 10 bases between. This CDR3 is 14 amino acids long.

This clone has a handful of counts. The chain recombines TRBV13 with TRBJ1-1; D unresolved. The CDR3 covers 14 residues. Per the germline V gene, CDR1 is PRHDT and CDR2 is FYEKMQ (reference sequence). The germline V and J ends were trimmed by 5 bases and 1 base, with 11 bases remaining between them. The CDR3 sequence: CASSEGYPNTEAFF. DNA for the CDR3: TGTGCCAGCAGCGAGGGATACCCGAACACTGAAGCTTTCTTT.

On this clone itself: The sample carries other DNA sequences with the same CDR3. The chain uses TRBV5-1 and TRBJ1-3; D gene unclear. Germline V gene data show CDR1 as SGHRS and CDR2 as YFSETQ. V lost 4 bases and J lost 0, with 8 bases in between. CDR3 size: 14 residues. The CDR3 DNA is TGCGCCAGCAGCCTAGACCGCTCTGGAAACACCATATATTTT. Its translation is CASSLDRSGNTIYF.

The genes are TRBV30 and TRBJ2-5; 10 bases are a match to TRBD1. The CDR3 consists of 16 residues. Trimming cost V 1 base and J 5 bases; bases outside gene matches: 10. Germline assignment: CDR1 GTSNPN and CDR2 SVGIG (reference sequence). The CDR3 loop reads CAWSAPGQGYVETQYF. Written as DNA, the CDR3 is TGTGCCTGGAGTGCTCCGGGACAGGGGTATGTCGAGACCCAGTACTTC.

The rearrangement links TRBV11-2 to TRBJ1-1; D remains unclear. V dropped 0 bases and J dropped 4 bases, with 15 bases sitting between them. From germline, CDR1 is SGHAT and CDR2 FQNNGV. The CDR3 is made up of 16 amino acids. CDR3 coding DNA: TGTGCCAGCAGCTTAGATTTTGGGCAGCTTAGCACTGAAGCTTTCTTT. Translating gives CASSLDFGQLSTEAFF.

This clone was seen more than once but under ten times. The J gene is TRBJ1-5, the V gene TRBV7-3; 10 bases are shared with TRBD1. Germline CDR1 is SGHTA and CDR2 is FQGTGA. The CDR3 length is 14 residues. V was clipped by 5 bases and J by 14 bases; unmatched bases: 12. The CDR3 is CASSDRDRGGGKHF. CDR3 coding DNA: TGTGCCAGCAGCGACCGGGACAGGGGAGGGGGCAAGCATTTT.

The chain combines TRBV5-4 with TRBJ2-5; 12 bases are shared with TRBD2. V lost 3 bases to trimming and J lost 3 bases; unmatched junction nucleotides: 0. Looked up from germline, CDR1 is SGHNT and CDR2 is YYREEE (reference sequence). The CDR3 sequence is 14 residues long. CDR3 protein: CASSSSGREETQYF. The CDR3 DNA is TGTGCCAGCAGCTCTAGCGGGAGGGAAGAGACCCAGTACTTC.

The chain recombines TRBV5-1 with TRBJ2-3, with TRBD2 matching over 10 bases. Germline V gene sequence: CDR1 SGHRS, CDR2 YFSETQ. The CDR3 totals 15 residues. V was pared by 2 bases and J by 4 bases, with 4 bases of the junction left unmatched. The CDR3, as DNA: TGCGCCAGCAGCTTTCTAGCGGGAGAGCCAGATACGCAGTATTTT. It is translated as CASSFLAGEPDTQYF.

The chain employs TRBV6-5 and TRBJ2-7; 10 positions agree with TRBD2. The CDR3 is 13 residues long. The trim removed 6 bases at V and 2 bases at J, leaving 1 base unmatched. The germline V gene has CDR1 MNHEY and CDR2 SVGAGI. CDR3 nucleotide sequence: TGTGCCAGCAGGCTAGCGGGAGCCTACGAGCAGTACTTC. Its translation is CASRLAGAYEQYF.

The chain carries TRBV30 and TRBJ2-1, with D perhaps TRBD2 (6 bases). V was pared by 1 base and J by 3 bases, with 16 bases between. Germline V gives CDR1 GTSNPN, CDR2 SVGIG (reference sequence). There are 16 residues in the CDR3. The CDR3 nucleotides are TGTGCCTGGAGTGATCCCTGGGGTAGCGGCTACAATGAGCAGTTCTTC. Residues: CAWSDPWGSGYNEQFF.

The chain is built from TRBV7-2 and TRBJ1-5, with D possibly TRBD1 on 5 matching bases. V dropped 5 bases and J dropped 3 bases, with 11 bases sitting between them. The CDR3 runs to 14 residues. CDR1 and CDR2 (germline): SGHTA, FQGNSA. This chain's CDR3 is CASSHLGVNQPQHF. In DNA, the CDR3 is TGTGCCAGCAGCCACTTAGGGGTCAATCAGCCCCAGCATTTT.

V usage is TRBV6-6 and J usage is TRBJ1-1; 10 bases are a match to TRBD1. The V gene end was trimmed by 1 base and the J gene end by 11 bases; junction bases not matched to a gene: 7. The CDR3 contains 14 residues. Germline V gene lookup returns CDR1 MNHNY and CDR2 SVGAGI (reference sequence). The DNA of the CDR3 is TGTGCCAGCAGTTACTTAACGGGACAGGGGAACGCTTTCTTT. Its translation: CASSYLTGQGNAFF.

V usage is TRBV11-3 and J usage is TRBJ1-3, with 7 bases matching TRBD1. From germline, CDR1 is SGHNT and CDR2 YENEEA. This CDR3 comprises 15 residues. V shed 5 bases, J shed 4 bases, and the junction held 8 bases outside the gene matches. The CDR3 region is CASSLRDRAGNTIYF. In nucleotides, the CDR3 is TGTGCCAGCAGCCTTCGAGACAGGGCCGGAAACACCATATATTTT.

The CDR3 loop is CASSEPGLAGGEETQYF. For the CDR3, the DNA is TGTGCCAGCAGCGAACCGGGACTAGCGGGAGGAGAAGAGACCCAGTACTTC. V and J are TRBV5-4 and TRBJ2-5; TRBD2 agrees at 15 bases. The CDR3 length is 17 residues. Germline V gene lookup returns CDR1 SGHNT and CDR2 YYREEE (reference sequence). The trim removed 4 bases at V and 3 bases at J, leaving 7 bases unmatched.

The chain carries TRBV28 and TRBJ2-1, with 15 bases fitting TRBD2. The J segment lost 4 bases and the V segment lost 3 bases, leaving 7 bases of the junction unmatched. Germline V CDR1 and CDR2: MDHEN, SYDVKM. The CDR3 covers 18 residues. The CDR3 bases are TGTGCCAGCAGTTTCTGGACTAGCGGGAGGGTGTCTTACAATGAGCAGTTCTTC. This translates into CASSFWTSGRVSYNEQFF.

The rearrangement uses TRBV5-5 and TRBJ1-2; TRBD1 might be the D (6 bases). CDR1 is SGHKS and CDR2 is YYEKEE in the germline V gene (reference sequence). Trimming shortened V by 5 bases and J by 0 bases, and 14 bases separated the two germline ends. CDR3 size: 15 residues. CDR3 protein: CASRPNRASNYGYTF. CDR3 in DNA: TGTGCCAGCAGGCCGAACAGGGCCTCTAACTATGGCTACACCTTC. The full variable domain, rest sourced from reference TRBV5-5 and TRBJ1-2, is DAGVTQSPTHLIKTRGQQVTLRCSPISGHKSVSWYQQVLGQGPQFIFQYYEKEERGRGNFPDRFSARQFPNYSSELNVNALLLGDSALYLCASRPNRASNYGYTFGSGTRLTVV.

The chain employs TRBV4-3 and TRBJ1-1, with TRBD1 identical over 7 bases. Germline V gene sequence: CDR1 LGHNA, CDR2 YSLEER. CDR3 size: 14 residues. Trimming cost V 4 bases and J 6 bases; bases outside gene matches: 8. The DNA of the CDR3 is TGCGCCAGCAGCCCTGGAACAGGGGAAGCTGAAGCTTTCTTT. Encoded protein: CASSPGTGEAEAFF.

The J gene is TRBJ2-5, the V gene TRBV6-5, with D possibly TRBD1 on 6 matching bases. The CDR3 extends over 13 amino acids. V was pared by 6 bases and J by 1 base, with 9 bases between. CDR1 MNHEY and CDR2 SVGAGI come from the germline V gene. The CDR3 reads CASRQGVQETQYF. In DNA form, the CDR3 reads TGTGCCAGCAGACAGGGTGTCCAAGAGACCCAGTACTTC.